A single sample is the source of the 26 T cell receptor beta chains below, sequenced in a study of vaccination and CD4 T cells after COVID-19. Treatment defined: roughly nine-day PBMC culture with coronavirus spike peptide pools or control peptides (ViraFEST assay). The Oncomine TCR Beta short-read assay was what sequenced the DNA obtained from cultured CD4+ T cells. TCRdb ran MiXCR on the PCR reads and lists one entry per CDR3 protein. This table holds some 2,900 distinct CDR3 sequences, 34% found once. Their antigens are not known. The source material was CD4+ T cells from blood, cultured in vitro. These receptors were collected from a human donor who had recovered from COVID-19.

In this sample, this clonotype turned up a few times. V usage is TRBV20-1 and J usage is TRBJ1-5; 9 bases map to TRBD1. The CDR3 totals 14 residues. Unmatched junction bases numbered 5, after V lost 4 bases and J lost 4 bases. Germline V lookup: CDR1 DFQATT, CDR2 SNEGSKA (reference sequence). This chain's CDR3 is CSANGQGRNQPQHF. In DNA form, the CDR3 reads TGCAGTGCTAATGGACAGGGGCGAAATCAGCCCCAGCATTTT.

Comments on this clonotype: A read error may explain this, as a much larger clone is one base away. It is unclear where the CDR3 begins or ends on the DNA, so no DNA is shown, and the CDR3 is as TCRdb lists it. V is TRBV20-1 and J is TRBJ1-5; the tabulated D call, TRBD1, remains unverified against the DNA. Germline loops: CDR1 DFQATT, CDR2 SNEGSKA (reference sequence). The CDR3 is 15 residues long, ends included. The CDR3 loop reads CSATDVGGGSQPRHF.

The chain has TRBV19 and TRBJ2-7; no firm D call. The CDR3 runs 15 residues. Germline CDR1 is LNHDA and CDR2 is SQIVND (reference sequence). Trimming removed 3 bases at V and 2 bases at J, with 14 bases between. CDR3 DNA: TGTGCCAGTAGTATCGGTCGCCGGCAGACCTACGAGCAGTACTTC. Translated: CASSIGRRQTYEQYF.

The table lists this clonotype with a few counts. Written as DNA, the CDR3 is TGTGCAGCCTTCCATAATTCACCCCTCCACTTT. It specifies CAAFHNSPLHF. The rearrangement uses TRBV9 and TRBJ1-6; D uncertain. Germline loops: CDR1 SGDLS, CDR2 YYNGEE. The CDR3 spans 11 residues.

The chain couples TRBV6-1 to TRBJ2-5, with TRBD2 matching 8 bases. The V gene end was trimmed by 5 bases and the J gene end by 1 base; junction bases not matched to a gene: 6. This CDR3 comprises 15 residues. Looked up from germline, CDR1 is MNHNS and CDR2 is SASEGT. The CDR3 region has the DNA TGTGCCAGCAGTCTCCAACGGGGGGGCCAAGAGACCCAGTACTTC. Translation gives CASSLQRGGQETQYF.

This clonotype is labeled as medium-sized (0.01 to 0.1%). V gene TRBV20-1 combines with J gene TRBJ2-1; 7 nucleotides align to TRBD2. The trim removed 0 bases at V and 8 bases at J, leaving 7 bases unmatched. The CDR3 is made up of 14 amino acids. Germline CDR1 and CDR2: DFQATT and SNEGSKA (reference sequence). CDR3 region: CSARDMAGRDEQFF. The CDR3 region has the DNA TGCAGTGCTAGAGATATGGCGGGGAGGGATGAGCAGTTCTTC.

This clonotype was seen once. V usage is TRBV5-4 and J usage is TRBJ2-3, with 12 bases matching TRBD2. This CDR3 has 16 amino acids. J was trimmed by 5 bases and V by 3 bases; bases with no gene match: 7. Germline CDR1 is SGHNT and CDR2 is YYREEE (reference sequence). In nucleotides, the CDR3 is TGTGCCAGCAGCTCGACTAGCGGGGGACTCGGAGATACGCAGTATTTT. Protein sequence: CASSSTSGGLGDTQYF.

This clonotype showed up just a few times. The V call is TRBV20-1, the J call TRBJ1-6; possible D gene TRBD1, 5 bases. Germline lookup yields CDR1 DFQATT and CDR2 SNEGSKA (reference sequence). The CDR3 spans 12 residues. The germline V and J ends were trimmed by 5 bases and 12 bases, with 14 bases remaining between them. DNA for the CDR3: TGCAGTGCTGGGGACTCTCCGGGACCCCTCCACTTT. It translates to CSAGDSPGPLHF.

This clonotype is classed as medium-sized. The chain has TRBV6-1 and TRBJ1-5, with D unresolved. Per the germline V gene, CDR1 is MNHNS and CDR2 is SASEGT. This CDR3 has 12 amino acids. V gave up 1 base and J gave up 2 bases, with 0 bases separating them. CDR3 in amino acids: CASSEGNQPQHF. CDR3 bases: TGTGCCAGCAGTGAAGGCAATCAGCCCCAGCATTTT.

This clonotype has only a few counts. The chain employs TRBV12-3 or TRBV12-4 and TRBJ2-1; TRBD2 might be the D (6 bases). The CDR3 spans 16 residues. V lost 2 bases and J 7 bases, leaving 18 bases between the germline ends. CDR3 DNA: TGTGCCAGCAGTTTACTCCTAGCCCGGGCGGGGAATGAGCAGTTCTTC. Encoded protein: CASSLLLARAGNEQFF.

This clonotype was observed a few times. J is TRBJ1-1 and V is TRBV6-1; D uncertain. This CDR3 spans 12 amino acids. The V and J ends lost 8 bases and 1 base respectively, with 8 bases between them. Germline CDR1 and CDR2: MNHNS and SASEGT. Written as DNA, the CDR3 is TGTGCCAGCGGGGTAGGGAACACTGAAGCTTTCTTT. Translation: CASGVGNTEAFF.

This clonotype was counted only a few times. The chain has TRBV21-1 and TRBJ2-7; the table's D call, TRBD1, has no DNA check behind it. TRBV21-1 constitutes a pseudogene. The CDR3 contains 21 residues. For the CDR3, the DNA is TGTGCCAGCAGCGGGTCCCCGCAGGTATTGGCCATCGGGGGTTGGGTGGGGGAGCAGTACTTC. Amino acids: CASSGSPQVLAIGGWVGEQYF.

The V and J genes are TRBV2 and TRBJ2-3, with D possibly called TRBD1 or TRBD2 (5 bases each). V lost 8 bases and J 2 bases, leaving 17 bases between the germline ends. The CDR3 extends over 15 amino acids. The germline CDR1 and CDR2 sequences are SNHLY and FYNNEI. The chain's CDR3 is CASSPWGSHTDTQYF. CDR3 bases: TGTGCCAGCTCCCCCTGGGGGTCCCACACAGATACGCAGTATTTT. The variable domain in full, with the rest retrieved from reference TRBV2 and TRBJ2-3, is EPEVTQTPSHQVTQMGQEVILRCVPISNHLYFYWYRQILGQKVEFLVSFYNNEISEKSEIFDDQFSVERPDGSNFTLKIRSTKLEDSAMYFCASSPWGSHTDTQYFGPGTRLTVL.

Comment on this clonotype: Possible read error: a much larger clone is one base away. The chain links TRBV3-1 to TRBJ2-7, with 7 nucleotides matching TRBD2. There are 14 residues in the CDR3. Germline lookup yields CDR1 LGHDT and CDR2 YNNKEL (reference sequence). The CDR3 coding sequence is TGTGCCGGCAGCCAAGGAGCGGGGTCCTACGAGCAGTACTTC. Protein product: CAGSQGAGSYEQYF.

This sequence joins TRBV20-1 and TRBJ1-1, with a tentative D call TRBD1 (6 bases). CDR1 is DFQATT, CDR2 SNEGSKA, per germline (reference sequence). The V and J ends lost 5 bases and 4 bases respectively, with 17 bases between them. The length of the CDR3 is 14 residues. This chain's CDR3 is CSASNRVLGTEAFF. CDR3 DNA sequence: TGCAGTGCTTCTAACAGGGTTTTAGGCACTGAAGCTTTCTTT.

This clonotype appeared a few times. The J gene is TRBJ1-2, the V gene TRBV6-5; a weak D match, TRBD1 (5 bases). CDR1 and CDR2 (germline): MNHEY, SVGAGI. The germline V and J ends were trimmed by 4 bases and 14 bases, with 11 bases remaining between them. The length of the CDR3 is 10 residues. CDR3 coding DNA: TGTGCCAGCAGTTGGGACGGTGTTACCTTC. Amino acid sequence: CASSWDGVTF.

This rearrangement joins TRBV24-1 to TRBJ2-1; D is ambiguous. The CDR3 sequence is 13 residues long. Germline V CDR1 and CDR2: KGHDR, SFDVKD. Trimming pared 0 bases from V and 9 bases from J, leaving 8 bases between. Here the CDR3 reads CATSDLGVGEQFF. CDR3 DNA sequence: TGTGCCACCAGTGATTTGGGGGTCGGTGAGCAGTTCTTC.

This clonotype is termed medium-sized. This sequence joins TRBV30 and TRBJ1-1; a possible D gene is TRBD1 (6 bases). Per the germline V gene, CDR1 is GTSNPN and CDR2 is SVGIG (reference sequence). This CDR3 comprises 13 residues. The ends were cut back, 4 bases at V and 1 base at J, with 10 bases in the middle. CDR3 loop: CAWNLQGNTEAFF. The CDR3 DNA reads TGTGCCTGGAACTTACAGGGGAACACTGAAGCTTTCTTT.

This clonotype is categorized as medium-sized. This rearrangement joins TRBV20-1 to TRBJ2-7, with 7 positions matching TRBD1. CDR1 and CDR2 (germline): DFQATT, SNEGSKA (reference sequence). The CDR3 contains 15 residues. V shed 5 bases, J shed 0 bases, and the junction held 10 bases outside the gene matches. CDR3 protein: CSAPRSGQSSYEQYF. The CDR3 region has the DNA TGCAGTGCTCCAAGGTCGGGACAGAGCTCCTACGAGCAGTACTTC.

This clonotype was detected only a few times. The chain carries TRBV2 and TRBJ1-6, with D hard to call. Germline values: CDR1 SNHLY, CDR2 FYNNEI. Trimming cost V 2 bases and J 2 bases, with 10 bases left between them. The CDR3 runs 16 residues. This chain's CDR3 is CASSEIRGAYNSPLHF. In DNA, the CDR3 is TGTGCCAGCAGTGAAATCCGGGGAGCCTATAATTCACCCCTCCACTTT.

This clonotype was detected a few times. V is TRBV11-2 and J is TRBJ2-3, with D possibly being TRBD2 (6 bases). Trimming cost V 4 bases and J 5 bases, with 16 bases left between them. Germline values: CDR1 SGHAT, CDR2 FQNNGV. CDR3 length equals 15 residues. As DNA, the CDR3 is TGTGCCAGCAGCTCACTAGCTGGAGGTCGAGATACGCAGTATTTT. Translation: CASSSLAGGRDTQYF.

V usage is TRBV6-1 and J usage is TRBJ2-5; D is unclear. Germline V lookup: CDR1 MNHNS, CDR2 SASEGT. The CDR3 runs 13 residues. Trimming shortened V by 3 bases and J by 5 bases, and 10 bases separated the two germline ends. The CDR3 sequence: CASSDPGRETQYF. DNA of the CDR3: TGTGCCAGCAGTGACCCCGGACGGGAGACCCAGTACTTC.

Only a few counts were recorded for this clonotype. This chain uses TRBV12-3 or TRBV12-4 with TRBJ1-5; 7 nucleotides align to TRBD1. With V trimmed by 4 bases and J by 10 bases, 7 bases remained unmatched. The CDR3 is made up of 13 amino acids. The CDR3 coding sequence is TGTGCCAGCAGTTCCTTACAGGGGACCCCCCAGCATTTT. It translates to CASSSLQGTPQHF.

This clonotype was seen a few times. This chain uses TRBV7-3 with TRBJ2-1; D is unclear. Trimming cost V 5 bases and J 11 bases, with 10 bases left between them. Germline assignment: CDR1 SGHTA and CDR2 FQGTGA. The CDR3 has 11 amino acids. As DNA, the CDR3 is TGTGCCAGCAGCGAGACAACCCAGCAGTTCTTC. It codes for CASSETTQQFF.

This chain joins TRBV20-1 and TRBJ2-5, with D unresolved. CDR3 length: 14 amino acids. With 2 bases removed from V and 2 bases from J, the gap between germline ends came to 12 bases. Germline assignment: CDR1 DFQATT and CDR2 SNEGSKA (reference sequence). CDR3: CSARSDGIQETQYF. CDR3 nucleotide sequence: TGCAGTGCTAGATCCGACGGAATTCAAGAGACCCAGTACTTC.

This clonotype was recorded a few times. V is TRBV27 and J is TRBJ1-6; D remains unclear. Germline CDR1 and CDR2: MNHEY and SMNVEV (reference sequence). The length of the CDR3 is 12 residues. The V and J ends lost 5 bases and 5 bases respectively, with 4 bases between them. The CDR3 sequence is CASSRDNSPLHF. The CDR3 bases are TGTGCCAGCAGTCGAGATAATTCACCCCTCCACTTT.